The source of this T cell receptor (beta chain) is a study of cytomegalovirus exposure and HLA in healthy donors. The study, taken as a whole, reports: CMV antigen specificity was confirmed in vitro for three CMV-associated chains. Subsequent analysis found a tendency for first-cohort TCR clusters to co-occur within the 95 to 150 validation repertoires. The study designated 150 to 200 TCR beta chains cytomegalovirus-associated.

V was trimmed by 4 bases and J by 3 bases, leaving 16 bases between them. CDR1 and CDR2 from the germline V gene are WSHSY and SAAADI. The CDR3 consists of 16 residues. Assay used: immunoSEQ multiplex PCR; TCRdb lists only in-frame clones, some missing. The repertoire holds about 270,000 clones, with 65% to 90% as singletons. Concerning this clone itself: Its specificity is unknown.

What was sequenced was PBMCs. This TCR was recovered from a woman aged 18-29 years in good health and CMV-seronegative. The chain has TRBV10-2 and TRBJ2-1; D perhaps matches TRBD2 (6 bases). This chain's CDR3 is CASSAPSSVSYNEQFF. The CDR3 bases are TGCGCCAGCAGTGCCCCCTCTAGCGTGAGCTACAATGAGCAGTTCTTC.